This TCR beta chain was obtained from a study of blood T cell repertoires in COVID-19. Study at large: Samples came from the United States, Italy and Spain, spanning acute and convalescent COVID-19.

Source study methods: How many nucleated cells were present was estimated from reference gene primer amplification. Method: immunoSEQ multiplex PCR; TCRdb's copy keeps in-frame clones and lacks some. The V and J calls and clone size come from that table; D and trimming were worked out from the DNA. The repertoire includes 180,000 or so clones, approximately 87% of them detected once, and around 4.3% sits in the top ten. V gave up 10 bases and J gave up 14 bases, with 32 bases separating them. Germline V gives CDR1 LNHDA, CDR2 SQIVND (reference sequence). This CDR3 spans 15 amino acids. This chain connects TRBV19 to TRBJ1-2; tentative D call: TRBD1 (5 bases). Sequencing was done on a sample of PBMCs or T cells enriched from blood (not recorded which). The TCR comes from a woman aged 45-60 years who had recovered from COVID-19. The CDR3 coding sequence is TGTGCCACCAAGACCGAGGTGGGCAGGGTCATGTTTTGGACCTTC. This encodes CATKTEVGRVMFWTF.